What follows are 18 T cell receptor beta chains derived from one specimen sequenced in a study of cytomegalovirus exposure and HLA in healthy donors. Assay used: immunoSEQ multiplex PCR; TCRdb lists only in-frame clones, some missing. The table includes fewer than 350,000 clones, more than 75% detected once. The sequenced material came from PBMCs. Source of these receptors: a woman between 18 and 29 years old in good health and CMV-seronegative.

The chain links TRBV10-2 to TRBJ2-1, with TRBD2 as a possible D gene (6 bases). The CDR3 contains 14 residues. Germline values: CDR1 WSHSY, CDR2 SAAADI. Trimming cost V 4 bases and J 9 bases, with 16 bases left between them. CDR3 residues: CASSVGSSVGEQFF. CDR3 nucleotides: TGCGCCAGCAGTGTCGGGAGCAGCGTTGGTGAGCAGTTCTTC.

This sequence joins TRBV7-2 and TRBJ2-2, with D perhaps matching TRBD2 (6 bases). CDR3 length: 15 amino acids. Trimming removed 5 bases at V and 4 bases at J, with 14 bases between. Germline CDR1 SGHTA, CDR2 FQGNSA. CDR3 DNA: TGTGCCAGCAGCCCGCCCCCCGGGGGCACCGGGGAGCTGTTTTTT. Its translation is CASSPPPGGTGELFF. Drawing the rest from reference TRBV7-2 and TRBJ2-2, the complete variable domain is GAGVSQSPSNKVTEKGKDVELRCDPISGHTALYWYRQSLGQGLEFLIYFQGNSAPDKSGLPSDRFSAERTGGSVSTLTIQRTQQEDSAVYLCASSPPPGGTGELFFGEGSRLTVL.

The V gene is TRBV19, the J gene TRBJ2-1, with TRBD2 identical over 7 bases. The CDR3 is 13 amino acids. V lost 3 bases, J lost 10 bases, and 6 bases stayed unmatched. Germline-derived CDR1 and CDR2 are LNHDA and SQIVND (reference sequence). The CDR3 reads CASSIGASGEQFF. As DNA, the CDR3 is TGTGCCAGTAGTATTGGGGCTAGCGGCGAGCAGTTCTTC.

This chain uses TRBV28 with TRBJ2-1, with 9 nucleotides matching TRBD2. The junction had 11 bases not matched to a gene; V was cut back by 10 bases and J by 7 bases. From germline, CDR1 is MDHEN and CDR2 SYDVKM. The CDR3 sequence is 14 residues long. The CDR3 region has the DNA TGTGCCACTTTCTCTAGCGGGATCCGGAATGAGCAGTTCTTC. Translation: CATFSSGIRNEQFF.

Here the CDR3 reads CASSGGAPSGNTIYF. In nucleotides, the CDR3 is TGCGCCAGCAGCGGAGGGGCCCCCTCTGGAAACACCATATATTTT. V and J are TRBV5-1 and TRBJ1-3, with D possibly being TRBD1 (5 bases). Deletions cut 4 bases from V and 0 bases from J, with 11 bases between. The germline gives CDR1 SGHRS, CDR2 YFSETQ. The CDR3 extends over 15 amino acids. Full variable domain (remainder filled in from reference TRBV5-1 and TRBJ1-3): KAGVTQTPRYLIKTRGQQVTLSCSPISGHRSVSWYQQTPGQGLQFLFEYFSETQRNKGNFPGRFSGRQFSNSRSEMNVSTLELGDSALYLCASSGGAPSGNTIYFGEGSWLTVV.

The genes are TRBV6-4 and TRBJ2-7; 9 positions match TRBD2. This CDR3 is built from 14 residues. V lost 7 bases and J lost 4; bases outside the gene matches: 8. In germline, CDR1 is MRHNA, CDR2 SNTAGT. The CDR3 region is CASKRTSETYEQYF. As DNA, the CDR3 is TGTGCCAGCAAGAGGACTAGCGAAACTTACGAGCAGTACTTC.

The J gene is TRBJ2-7, the V gene TRBV5-1; D is possibly TRBD1 (6 bases). CDR1 and CDR2 from the germline V gene are SGHRS and YFSETQ. The CDR3 contains 15 residues. Trimming took 3 bases from V and 0 from J, leaving 13 bases between them. For the CDR3, the DNA is TGCGCCAGCAGCTCACGGGACACCAGCTCCTACGAGCAGTACTTC. Translating gives CASSSRDTSSYEQYF.

The V and J genes are TRBV4-1 and TRBJ2-7; 11 nucleotides align to TRBD2. The CDR3 has 18 residues. Germline CDR1 reads MGHRA; CDR2 reads YSYEKL. The junction had 12 bases not matched to a gene; V was cut back by 3 bases and J by 2 bases. The CDR3 bases are TGCGCCAGCAGCCAGAATCCCGTGACTAGCGGGGTTGCCTACGAGCAGTACTTC. Translating gives CASSQNPVTSGVAYEQYF.

The rearrangement uses TRBV27 and TRBJ1-1; 8 bases match TRBD1. CDR3 length: 12 residues. Trimming cost V 8 bases and J 11 bases; bases outside gene matches: 10. Looked up from germline, CDR1 is MNHEY and CDR2 is SMNVEV (reference sequence). The CDR3 region is CASQSQGATAFF. The CDR3 DNA sequence: TGTGCCAGCCAATCCCAGGGGGCAACGGCTTTCTTT.

The chain uses TRBV2 and TRBJ2-3; the match to TRBD2 covers 8 bases. The J segment lost 6 bases and the V segment lost 2 bases, leaving 7 bases of the junction unmatched. The germline CDR1 and CDR2 sequences are SNHLY and FYNNEI. The CDR3 length is 15 residues. CDR3 residues: CASSEYRTSLDTQYF. CDR3 DNA: TGTGCCAGCAGTGAATATAGGACTAGCTTGGATACGCAGTATTTT.

The chain uses TRBV5-1 and TRBJ1-2, with 7 positions matching TRBD1. From germline, CDR1 is SGHRS and CDR2 YFSETQ. This CDR3 comprises 14 residues. V lost 4 bases, J lost 4 bases, and 7 bases stayed unmatched. CDR3 residues: CASSPDGTAYGYTF. The CDR3 region has the DNA TGCGCCAGCAGCCCGGACGGGACAGCCTATGGCTACACCTTC.

A single count supports this clone. V and J are TRBV6-6 and TRBJ1-2; 9 positions agree with TRBD1. The germline CDR1 and CDR2 sequences are MNHNY and SVGAGI (reference sequence). V shed 6 bases and J 5 bases; nucleotides not matched to a gene: 4. The CDR3 runs to 13 residues. The CDR3 DNA is TGTGCCAGCAGCCTAGGGACAGGGTATGGCTACACCTTC. Translation: CASSLGTGYGYTF.

The chain combines TRBV28 with TRBJ2-1; possible D gene TRBD2, 5 bases. Germline V gives CDR1 MDHEN, CDR2 SYDVKM. Trimming cost V 7 bases and J 2 bases, with 12 bases left between them. This CDR3 spans 14 amino acids. As DNA, the CDR3 is TGTGCCAGCAATCTGGACTTCACCTACAATGAGCAGTTCTTC. Its protein product is CASNLDFTYNEQFF. Drawing the rest from reference TRBV28 and TRBJ2-1, the complete variable domain is DVKVTQSSRYLVKRTGEKVFLECVQDMDHENMFWYRQDPGLGLRLIYFSYDVKMKEKGDIPEGYSVSREKKERFSLILESASTNQTSMYLCASNLDFTYNEQFFGPGTRLTVL.

The rearrangement uses TRBV15 and TRBJ1-3; 8 bases are a match to TRBD1. V lost 3 bases, J lost 0 bases, and 4 bases stayed unmatched. The CDR3 covers 16 residues. Germline V gene data show CDR1 as LNHNV and CDR2 as YYDKDF (reference sequence). CDR3 in DNA: TGTGCCACCAGCAGGGGGACAGGAAGCTCTGGAAACACCATATATTTT. This sequence encodes CATSRGTGSSGNTIYF.

This clone was recorded only once. This chain joins TRBV5-1 and TRBJ1-1; 8 bases map to TRBD1. V gave up 2 bases and J gave up 5 bases; unmatched junction bases: 11. This CDR3 comprises 16 residues. The V gene's germline CDR1 is SGHRS and CDR2 YFSETQ. The CDR3 is CASSFGPGGASTEAFF. The CDR3 DNA follows: TGCGCCAGCAGCTTTGGGCCAGGGGGCGCGTCGACTGAAGCTTTCTTT.

The chain uses TRBV7-6 and TRBJ2-5; D possibly corresponds to TRBD2 (6 bases). From germline, CDR1 is SGHVS and CDR2 FNYEAQ. This CDR3 contains 15 residues. V lost 3 bases, J lost 3 bases, and 14 bases lay in between. The chain's CDR3 is CASSFKRRDEETQYF. CDR3 bases: TGTGCCAGCAGCTTTAAAAGGCGGGACGAAGAGACCCAGTACTTC.

The rearrangement links TRBV5-6 to TRBJ1-2; 8 bases fit TRBD1. The J segment lost 4 bases and the V segment lost 4 bases, leaving 6 bases of the junction unmatched. Germline V gives CDR1 SGHDT, CDR2 YYEEEE. The CDR3 totals 14 residues. CDR3 DNA: TGTGCCAGCAGCCCCCGGACAGGGCGCTATGGCTACACCTTC. Translated: CASSPRTGRYGYTF. The full variable domain, completed using reference TRBV5-6 and TRBJ1-2, is DAGVTQSPTHLIKTRGQQVTLRCSPKSGHDTVSWYQQALGQGPQFIFQYYEEEERQRGNFPDRFSGHQFPNYSSELNVNALLLGDSALYLCASSPRTGRYGYTFGSGTRLTVV.

The chain uses TRBV28 and TRBJ2-1; 8 nucleotides line up with TRBD1. With V trimmed by 3 bases and J by 2 bases, 3 bases remained unmatched. Germline V lookup: CDR1 MDHEN, CDR2 SYDVKM. The CDR3 runs to 15 residues. The CDR3 DNA follows: TGTGCCAGCAGTTTTTACAGGGGGGCCTACAATGAGCAGTTCTTC. Encoded protein: CASSFYRGAYNEQFF.